The entry below describes one T cell receptor beta chain. Its antigen is not identified. This sample was taken from a study of cytomegalovirus exposure and HLA in healthy donors. Study findings and constraints: Most TCR sequences were uncommon, yet certain public TCRs appeared in many donors. In all likelihood, a cluster of highly shared sequence variants was a sequencing artifact. In vitro checks showed that a few CMV-associated chains really do target CMV antigens.

This CDR3 spans 14 amino acids. Germline V lookup: CDR1 MGHRA, CDR2 YSYEKL. J gave up 3 bases and V 4 bases, and 4 bases lay outside the gene matches. Primers included in the PCR were 60 Vbeta and 13 Jbeta primers. The protocol was immunoSEQ multiplex PCR, while the TCRdb copy is restricted to in-frame clones and leaves out a portion. The data show some 90,000 clones, approximately 75% seen once. The sample taken for sequencing was PBMCs. The chain couples TRBV4-1 to TRBJ1-2; the match to TRBD1 covers 8 bases. The clonotype was recovered from a female donor in good health and CMV-seropositive. The DNA for the CDR3 is TGCGCCAGCAGCCGTCAGGGGGCGGACTATGGCTACACCTTC. Translated: CASSRQGADYGYTF.